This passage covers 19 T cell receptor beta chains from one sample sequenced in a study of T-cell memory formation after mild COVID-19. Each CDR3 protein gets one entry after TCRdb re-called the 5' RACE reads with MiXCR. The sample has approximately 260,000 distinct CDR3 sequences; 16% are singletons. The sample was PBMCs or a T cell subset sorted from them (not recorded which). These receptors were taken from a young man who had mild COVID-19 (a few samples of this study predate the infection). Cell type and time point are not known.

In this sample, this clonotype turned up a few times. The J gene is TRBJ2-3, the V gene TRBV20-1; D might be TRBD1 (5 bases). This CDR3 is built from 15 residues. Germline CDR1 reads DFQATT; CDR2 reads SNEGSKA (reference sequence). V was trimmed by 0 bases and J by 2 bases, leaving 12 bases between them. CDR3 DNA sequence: TGCAGTGCTAGAGACCTCCAGGGCCTCACAGATACGCAGTATTTT. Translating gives CSARDLQGLTDTQYF.

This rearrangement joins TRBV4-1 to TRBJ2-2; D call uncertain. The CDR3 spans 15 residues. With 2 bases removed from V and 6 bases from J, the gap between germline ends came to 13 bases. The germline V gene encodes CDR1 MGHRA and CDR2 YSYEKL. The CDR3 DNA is TGCGCCAGCAGCCAATGGGAAGAGCCACCCGGGGAGCTGTTTTTT. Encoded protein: CASSQWEEPPGELFF.

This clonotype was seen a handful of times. CDR3 bases: TGTGCCAGCAGCCAAGAGCGACAGACCCAGTACTTC. As protein: CASSQERQTQYF. This chain uses TRBV4-2 with TRBJ2-5; D gene unclear. Germline V lookup: CDR1 LGHNA, CDR2 YNFKEQ. The germline V and J ends were trimmed by 0 bases and 6 bases, with 5 bases remaining between them. The CDR3 is 12 amino acids.

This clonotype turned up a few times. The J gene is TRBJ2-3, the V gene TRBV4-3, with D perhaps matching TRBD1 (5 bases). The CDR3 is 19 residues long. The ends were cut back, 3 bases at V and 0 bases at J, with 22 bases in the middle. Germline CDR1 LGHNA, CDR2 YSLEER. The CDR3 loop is CASSQYYPRTLTSTDTQYF. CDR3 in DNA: TGCGCCAGCAGCCAGTACTATCCCCGGACACTCACTAGCACAGATACGCAGTATTTT.

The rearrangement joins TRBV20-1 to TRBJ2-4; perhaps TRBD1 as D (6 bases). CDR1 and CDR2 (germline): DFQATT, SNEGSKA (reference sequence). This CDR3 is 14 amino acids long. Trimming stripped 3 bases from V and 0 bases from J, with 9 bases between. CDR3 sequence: CSASDRLAKNIQYF. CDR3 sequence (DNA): TGCAGTGCTAGCGACAGGCTAGCCAAAAACATTCAGTACTTC.

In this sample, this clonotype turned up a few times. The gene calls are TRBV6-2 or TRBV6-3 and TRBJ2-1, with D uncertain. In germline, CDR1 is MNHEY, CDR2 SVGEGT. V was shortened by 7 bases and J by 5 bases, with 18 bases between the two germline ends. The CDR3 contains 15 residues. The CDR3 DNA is TGTGCCAGCACCAACGGTTTTCCCAGAAACAATGAGCAGTTCTTC. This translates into CASTNGFPRNNEQFF.

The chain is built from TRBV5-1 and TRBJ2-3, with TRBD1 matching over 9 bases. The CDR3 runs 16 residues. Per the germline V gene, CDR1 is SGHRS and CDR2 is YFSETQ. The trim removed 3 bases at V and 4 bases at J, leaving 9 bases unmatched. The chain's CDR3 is CASSSTRDRAPDTQYF. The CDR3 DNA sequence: TGCGCCAGCAGCTCAACCCGGGACAGGGCCCCAGATACGCAGTATTTT.

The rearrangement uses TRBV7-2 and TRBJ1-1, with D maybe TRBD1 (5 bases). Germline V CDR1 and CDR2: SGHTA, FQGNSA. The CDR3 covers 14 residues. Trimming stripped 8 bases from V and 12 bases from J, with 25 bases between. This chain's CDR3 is CASYTNRHPGETFF. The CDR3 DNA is TGTGCCAGCTATACAAACAGGCATCCCGGAGAAACTTTCTTT.

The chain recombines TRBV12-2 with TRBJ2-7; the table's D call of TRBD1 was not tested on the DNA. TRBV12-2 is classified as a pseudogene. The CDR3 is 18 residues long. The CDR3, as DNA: TGTGCAAGTCGCTTCCCCGACAGGGGGAAGGTTCCCCCACGAGAGCAGTACTTC. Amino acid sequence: CASRFPDRGKVPPREQYF.

CDR3 region: CARRIPGQASPSTDTQYF. In nucleotides, the CDR3 is TGTGCCAGAAGAATCCCGGGACAGGCCTCCCCAAGCACAGATACGCAGTATTTT. The V call is TRBV5-3, the J call TRBJ2-3; 8 positions match TRBD1. TRBV5-3 is treated as an ORF (open reading frame) with a function not yet certain. CDR3 length: 18 amino acids. The V and J ends lost 5 bases and 0 bases, in that order; junction bases with no gene match: 14.

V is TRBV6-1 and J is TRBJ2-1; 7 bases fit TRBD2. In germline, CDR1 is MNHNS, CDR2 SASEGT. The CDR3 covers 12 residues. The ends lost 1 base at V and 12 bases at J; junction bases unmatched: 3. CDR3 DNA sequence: TGTGCCAGCAGTGAAGTCTGGGGGGGGCAGTTCTTC. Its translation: CASSEVWGGQFF.

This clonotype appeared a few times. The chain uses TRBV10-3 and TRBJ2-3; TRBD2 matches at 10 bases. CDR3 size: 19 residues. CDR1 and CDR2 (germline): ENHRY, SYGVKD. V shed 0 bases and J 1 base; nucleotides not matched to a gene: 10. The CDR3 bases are TGTGCCATCAGTGAGTCGACCAGCGGGGGGGCGGGAGGCACAGATACGCAGTATTTT. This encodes CAISESTSGGAGGTDTQYF.

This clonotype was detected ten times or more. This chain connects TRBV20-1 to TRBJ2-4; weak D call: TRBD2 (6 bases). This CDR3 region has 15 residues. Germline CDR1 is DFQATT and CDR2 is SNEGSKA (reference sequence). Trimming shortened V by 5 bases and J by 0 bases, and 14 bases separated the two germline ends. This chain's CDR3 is CSAPPGGLAKNIQYF. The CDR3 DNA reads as TGCAGTGCTCCACCCGGGGGACTAGCCAAAAACATTCAGTACTTC.

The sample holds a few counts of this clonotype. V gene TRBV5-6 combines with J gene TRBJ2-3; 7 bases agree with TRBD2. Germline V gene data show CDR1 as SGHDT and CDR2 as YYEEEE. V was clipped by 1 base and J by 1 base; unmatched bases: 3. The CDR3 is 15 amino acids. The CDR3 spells CASSLLTSGTDTQYF. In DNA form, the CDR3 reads TGTGCCAGCAGCTTGCTAACTAGCGGCACAGATACGCAGTATTTT.

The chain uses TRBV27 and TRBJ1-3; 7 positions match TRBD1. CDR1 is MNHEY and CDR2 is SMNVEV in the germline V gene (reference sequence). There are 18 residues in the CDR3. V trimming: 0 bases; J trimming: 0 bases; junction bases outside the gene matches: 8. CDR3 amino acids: CASSLSSRQGGSGNTIYF. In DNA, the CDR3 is TGTGCCAGCAGTTTATCGAGCCGACAGGGTGGCTCTGGAAACACCATATATTTT.

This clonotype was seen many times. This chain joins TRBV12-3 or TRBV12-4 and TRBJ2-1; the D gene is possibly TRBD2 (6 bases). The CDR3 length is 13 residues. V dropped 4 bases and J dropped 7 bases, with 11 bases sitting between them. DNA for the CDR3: TGTGCCAGCAGTTGGATGCGGGGTAATGAGCAGTTCTTC. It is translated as CASSWMRGNEQFF.

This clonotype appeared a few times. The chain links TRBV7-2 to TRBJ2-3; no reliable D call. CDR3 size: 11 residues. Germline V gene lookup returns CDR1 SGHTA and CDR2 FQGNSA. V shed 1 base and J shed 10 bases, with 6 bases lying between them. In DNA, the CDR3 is TGTGCCAGCAGCTTAGGCTTACCGCAGTATTTT. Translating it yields CASSLGLPQYF.

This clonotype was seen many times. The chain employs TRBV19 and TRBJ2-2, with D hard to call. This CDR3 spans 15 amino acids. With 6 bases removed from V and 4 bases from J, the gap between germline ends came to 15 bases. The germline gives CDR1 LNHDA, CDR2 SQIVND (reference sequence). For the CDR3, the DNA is TGTGCCAGTAGATATAGGTTGGCGAGCACCGGGGAGCTGTTTTTT. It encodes CASRYRLASTGELFF. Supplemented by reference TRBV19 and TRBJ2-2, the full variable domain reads DGGITQSPKYLFRKEGQNVTLSCEQNLNHDAMYWYRQDPGQGLRLIYYSQIVNDFQKGDIAEGYSVSREKKESFPLTVTSAQKNPTAFYLCASRYRLASTGELFFGEGSRLTVL.

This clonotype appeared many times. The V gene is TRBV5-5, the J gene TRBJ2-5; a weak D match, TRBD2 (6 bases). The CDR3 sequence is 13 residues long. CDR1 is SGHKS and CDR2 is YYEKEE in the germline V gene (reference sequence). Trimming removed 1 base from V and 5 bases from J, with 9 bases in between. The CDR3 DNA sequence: TGTGCCAGCAGCTTGCCGGGGGAGGAGACCCAGTACTTC. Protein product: CASSLPGEETQYF.